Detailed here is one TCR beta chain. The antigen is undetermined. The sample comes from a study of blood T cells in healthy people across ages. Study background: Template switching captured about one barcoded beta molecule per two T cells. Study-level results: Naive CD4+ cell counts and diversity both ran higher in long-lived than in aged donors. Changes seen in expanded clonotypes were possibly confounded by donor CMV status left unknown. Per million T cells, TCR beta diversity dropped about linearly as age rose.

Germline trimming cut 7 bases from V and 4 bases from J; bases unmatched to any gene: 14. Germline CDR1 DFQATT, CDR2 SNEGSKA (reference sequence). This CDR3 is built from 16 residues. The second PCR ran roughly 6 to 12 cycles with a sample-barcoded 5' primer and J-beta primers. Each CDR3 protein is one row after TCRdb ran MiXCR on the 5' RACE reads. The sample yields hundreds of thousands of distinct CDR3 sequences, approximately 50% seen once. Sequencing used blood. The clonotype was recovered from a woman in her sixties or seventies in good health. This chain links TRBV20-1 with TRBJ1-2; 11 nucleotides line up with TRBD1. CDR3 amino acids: CSVRTGGLSRGYGYTF. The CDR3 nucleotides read TGCAGTGTCAGGACAGGGGGCCTATCTCGCGGCTATGGCTACACCTTC.